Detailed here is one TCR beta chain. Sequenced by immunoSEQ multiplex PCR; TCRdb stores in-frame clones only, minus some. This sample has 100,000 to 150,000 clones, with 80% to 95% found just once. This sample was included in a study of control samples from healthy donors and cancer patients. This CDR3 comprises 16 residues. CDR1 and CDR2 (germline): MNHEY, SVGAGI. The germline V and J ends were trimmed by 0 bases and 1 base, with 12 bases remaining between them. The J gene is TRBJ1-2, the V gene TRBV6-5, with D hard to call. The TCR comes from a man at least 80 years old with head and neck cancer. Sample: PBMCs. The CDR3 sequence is CASSYSTSVNNYGYTF. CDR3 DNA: TGTGCCAGCAGTTACTCGACGTCAGTAAATAACTATGGCTACACCTTC.